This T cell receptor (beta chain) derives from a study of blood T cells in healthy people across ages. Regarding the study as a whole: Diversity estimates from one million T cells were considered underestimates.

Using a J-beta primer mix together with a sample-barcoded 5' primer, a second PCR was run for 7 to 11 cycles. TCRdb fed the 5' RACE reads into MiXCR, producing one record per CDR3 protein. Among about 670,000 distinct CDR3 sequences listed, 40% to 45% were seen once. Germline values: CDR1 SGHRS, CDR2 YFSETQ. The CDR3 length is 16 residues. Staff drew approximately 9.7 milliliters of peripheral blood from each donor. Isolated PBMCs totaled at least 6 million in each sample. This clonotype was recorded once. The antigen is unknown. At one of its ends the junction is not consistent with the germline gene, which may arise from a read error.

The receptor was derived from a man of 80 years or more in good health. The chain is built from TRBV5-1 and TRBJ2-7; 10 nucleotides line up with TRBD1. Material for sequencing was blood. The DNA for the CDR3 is TGCGCCAGCAGCCTCCAGGGACAGGGGCCGTTCTACGGGCAGTACTTC. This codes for CASSLQGQGPFYGQYF.